The entry below gives a single T cell receptor beta chain sequence along with its context. With V trimmed by 8 bases and J by 0 bases, 7 bases remained unmatched. This CDR3 has 15 amino acids. Germline CDR1 reads MNHNS; CDR2 reads SASEGT. This entry is derived from a study of cytomegalovirus exposure and HLA in healthy donors. The overall study: The 90 to 150 validation repertoires matched the 666 first-cohort repertoires in platform, a later analysis reported.

The data were produced by immunoSEQ multiplex PCR, yet TCRdb's version contains in-frame clones alone and is incomplete. The sample has 160,000 or so clones; less than 90% are singletons. The sequencing sample was made of PBMCs. The rearrangement links TRBV6-1 to TRBJ2-1; 7 nucleotides line up with TRBD2. This clonotype was sampled from a man aged 25 to 40 in good health and CMV-seropositive. CDR3 nucleotides: TGTGCCAGCTCTAGCGGCCCAGACTCCTACAATGAGCAGTTCTTC. Encoded protein: CASSSGPDSYNEQFF.